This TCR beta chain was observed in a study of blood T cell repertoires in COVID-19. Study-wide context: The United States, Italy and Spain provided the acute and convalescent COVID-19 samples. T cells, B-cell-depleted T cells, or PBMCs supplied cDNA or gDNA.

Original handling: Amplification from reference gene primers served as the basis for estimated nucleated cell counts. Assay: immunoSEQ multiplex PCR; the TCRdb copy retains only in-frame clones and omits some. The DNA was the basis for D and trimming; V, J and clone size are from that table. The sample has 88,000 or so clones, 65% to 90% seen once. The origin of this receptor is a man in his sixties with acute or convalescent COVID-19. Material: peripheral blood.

CDR3 in amino acids: CASSEVDRFYGYTF. The CDR3 DNA is TGTGCCAGCAGTGAAGTGGACAGATTCTATGGCTACACCTTC. The chain has TRBV6-1 and TRBJ1-2; a possible D gene is TRBD1 (6 bases). The CDR3 sequence is 14 residues long. CDR1 is MNHNS and CDR2 is SASEGT in the germline V gene. V was trimmed by 1 base and J by 4 bases, leaving 10 bases between them.